Described below is a single T cell receptor beta chain sequence and its context. The data belong to a study of blood T cell repertoires in COVID-19. Overall study: Material from acute and convalescent COVID-19 was sourced from the United States, Italy and Spain. Sources were T cells, B-cell-depleted T cells, or PBMCs; the material itself was cDNA or gDNA.

In the authors' workflow: Researchers report that nucleated cell counts were estimated from reference gene primer amplification. Data came from immunoSEQ multiplex PCR; TCRdb stores just in-frame clones and leaves some out. The D gene and trimming were derived from the DNA, and the V and J assignments and clone size from that table. The sample contains some 160,000 clones, about four fifths of which appear only once. Germline values: CDR1 ENHRY, CDR2 SYGVKD. The V and J ends lost 5 bases and 1 base, in that order; junction bases with no gene match: 8. The CDR3 is 15 residues long. The sequenced sample was peripheral blood. This receptor was identified in a man in his 70s who had recovered from COVID-19. V is TRBV10-3 and J is TRBJ2-7, with 7 positions matching TRBD2. CDR3 DNA sequence: TGTGCCATCAGTTGGACTAGTACAAGGTCCTACGAGCAGTACTTC. Amino acid sequence: CAISWTSTRSYEQYF.